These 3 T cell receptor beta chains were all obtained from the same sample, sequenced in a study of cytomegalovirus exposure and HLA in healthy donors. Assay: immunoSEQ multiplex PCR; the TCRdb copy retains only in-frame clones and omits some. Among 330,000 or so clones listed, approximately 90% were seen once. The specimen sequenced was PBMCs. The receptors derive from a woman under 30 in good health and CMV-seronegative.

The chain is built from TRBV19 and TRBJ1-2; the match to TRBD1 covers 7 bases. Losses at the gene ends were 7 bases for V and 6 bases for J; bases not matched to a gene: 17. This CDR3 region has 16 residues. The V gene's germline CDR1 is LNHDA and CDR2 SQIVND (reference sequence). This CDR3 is CASMDRPEPKINGYTF. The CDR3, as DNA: TGTGCCAGTATGGACAGGCCAGAACCCAAAATTAATGGCTACACCTTC.

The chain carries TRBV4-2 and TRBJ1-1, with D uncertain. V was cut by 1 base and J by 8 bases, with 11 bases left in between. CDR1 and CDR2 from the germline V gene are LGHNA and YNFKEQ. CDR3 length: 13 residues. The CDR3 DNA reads TGTGCCAGCAGCCAAGGGGCAGCCACCGAAGCTTTCTTT. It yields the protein CASSQGAATEAFF.

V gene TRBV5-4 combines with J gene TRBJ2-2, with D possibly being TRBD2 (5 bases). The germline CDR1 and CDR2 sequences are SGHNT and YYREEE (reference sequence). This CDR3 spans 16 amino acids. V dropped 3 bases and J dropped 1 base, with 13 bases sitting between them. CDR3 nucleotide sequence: TGTGCCAGCAGCTCAGCCGACTACCTGAACACCGGGGAGCTGTTTTTT. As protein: CASSSADYLNTGELFF.